Listed here are 20 T cell receptor beta chains from one sample, sequenced in a study of blood T cells in healthy people across ages. Then a second PCR, running roughly 7 to 11 cycles, was carried out with a sample-barcoded 5' primer and a J-beta primer mix. One entry per CDR3 protein results from TCRdb running MiXCR on the 5' RACE reads. This sample has around 1,800,000 distinct CDR3 sequences, with more than 35% found just once. Sequenced sample: blood. These receptors were taken from a human donor in good health.

The chain couples TRBV29-1 to TRBJ2-1, with 11 bases identical to TRBD2. Germline lookup yields CDR1 SQVTM and CDR2 ANQGSEA. CDR3 size: 13 residues. With V trimmed by 7 bases and J by 6 bases, 5 bases remained unmatched. The CDR3 is CSASGGIINEQFF. CDR3 sequence (DNA): TGCAGCGCTAGCGGGGGGATCATCAATGAGCAGTTCTTC.

V gene TRBV7-9 combines with J gene TRBJ2-5; the match to TRBD1 covers 7 bases. The J call may be incorrect, as the DNA end agrees better with TRBJ2-7. This CDR3 has 15 residues. Germline V gene lookup returns CDR1 SEHNR and CDR2 FQNEAQ (reference sequence). CDR3 nucleotides: TGTGCCAGCAGACCCCCGGGACAGCTAAGGGACGAGCAGTACTTC. It yields the protein CASRPPGQLRDEQYF.

V is TRBV3-1 and J is TRBJ2-1; 12 bases align to TRBD2. CDR3 size: 20 residues. V shed 0 bases, J shed 5 bases, and the junction held 14 bases outside the gene matches. CDR1 is LGHDT and CDR2 is YNNKEL in the germline V gene (reference sequence). This CDR3 reads CASSQESVLAGGGIDNEQFF. CDR3 coding DNA: TGTGCCAGCAGCCAAGAAAGCGTTCTAGCGGGGGGGGGTATTGACAATGAGCAGTTCTTC.

This chain joins TRBV27 and TRBJ2-3; 9 bases are a match to TRBD2. CDR1 and CDR2 (germline): MNHEY, SMNVEV (reference sequence). The V segment lost 3 bases and the J segment 3 bases; nucleotides outside the gene matches: 10. This CDR3 region has 17 residues. Here the CDR3 reads CASSFQGPSGGTDTQYF. In DNA, the CDR3 is TGTGCCAGCAGTTTTCAAGGTCCGAGCGGGGGGACAGATACGCAGTATTTT.

This sequence joins TRBV20-1 and TRBJ2-7, with D hard to call. This CDR3 has 12 residues. Germline CDR1 DFQATT, CDR2 SNEGSKA (reference sequence). V lost 5 bases and J 2 bases, leaving 10 bases between the germline ends. Here the CDR3 DNA reads TGCAGTGCTGAAAGCGCTCCCTACGAGCAGTACTTC. This gives the protein CSAESAPYEQYF.

This clonotype occurred a few times. The CDR3 reads CAAQNRGNEQFF. The CDR3 coding sequence is TGTGCCGCCCAAAATAGGGGGAATGAGCAGTTCTTC. This chain joins TRBV10-3 and TRBJ2-1; TRBD1 is a possible D gene (6 bases). Germline loops: CDR1 ENHRY, CDR2 SYGVKD. V was shortened by 11 bases and J by 7 bases, with 15 bases between the two germline ends. This CDR3 has 12 amino acids.

In the case of this clonotype: Germline is not matched at one junction end, which may reflect a read error. This rearrangement joins TRBV20-1 to TRBJ1-2; D not resolved. The length of the CDR3 is 13 residues. From germline, CDR1 is DFQATT and CDR2 SNEGSKA (reference sequence). This chain's CDR3 is CSAMGELYYGYTF. The CDR3 coding sequence is TGCAGTGCTATGGGTGAACTCTACTATGGTTACACCTTC.

This clonotype was counted between two and nine times. The CDR3 is CASSLTGTGSNYGYTF. As DNA, the CDR3 is TGTGCCAGCAGCCTCACCGGGACAGGCTCTAACTATGGCTACACCTTC. V is TRBV6-6 and J is TRBJ1-2; 8 bases are shared with TRBD1. The CDR3 has 16 amino acids. Germline V CDR1 and CDR2: MNHNY, SVGAGI (reference sequence). V lost 6 bases to trimming and J lost 0 bases; unmatched junction nucleotides: 9.

This clonotype occurred a few times. The V gene is TRBV9, the J gene TRBJ2-5, with D possibly being TRBD1 (6 bases). CDR1 SGDLS and CDR2 YYNGEE come from the germline V gene. The CDR3 is made up of 14 amino acids. V was pared by 7 bases and J by 5 bases, with 18 bases between. CDR3 DNA sequence: TGTGCCAGCGGTAAGGACAGTTCGTTTGAGACCCAGTACTTC. This codes for CASGKDSSFETQYF.

V usage is TRBV5-6 and J usage is TRBJ1-6; D unclear. V was trimmed by 7 bases and J by 1 base, leaving 9 bases between them. Germline lookup yields CDR1 SGHDT and CDR2 YYEEEE. The CDR3 runs to 14 residues. The CDR3, as DNA: TGTGCCAGCGTAACTCGGTCCTATAATTCACCCCTCCACTTT. It codes for CASVTRSYNSPLHF.

This clonotype was seen repeatedly, ten times or more. The gene calls are TRBV10-2 and TRBJ2-1; perhaps TRBD1 as D (6 bases). This CDR3 region has 13 residues. V lost 3 bases and J 13 bases, leaving 16 bases between the germline ends. Germline lookup yields CDR1 WSHSY and CDR2 SAAADI. Here the CDR3 reads CASSEWGLGEQFF. CDR3 nucleotides: TGCGCCAGCAGTGAATGGGGGCTAGGGGAACAGTTCTTC.

This clonotype was seen a few times. J is TRBJ2-5 and V is TRBV27; D gene ambiguous. This CDR3 region has 16 residues. Germline loops: CDR1 MNHEY, CDR2 SMNVEV (reference sequence). Between the trimmed V and J ends, which lost 0 bases and 5 bases, there was a span of 16 bases. The CDR3 region is CASSLSPWSLTETQYF. CDR3 nucleotide sequence: TGTGCCAGCAGTTTATCGCCCTGGAGCCTCACCGAGACCCAGTACTTC.

The chain employs TRBV28 and TRBJ2-5, with 8 bases matching TRBD1. The CDR3 extends over 16 amino acids. Germline V gene data show CDR1 as MDHEN and CDR2 as SYDVKM. Trimming at V came to 6 bases and at J to 4 bases, leaving 13 bases not matched to a gene. CDR3 sequence reads: CASSRLRTGSLETQYF. The CDR3 DNA sequence: TGTGCCAGCAGCCGACTCCGGACAGGGTCCCTAGAGACCCAGTACTTC.

This clonotype has a handful of counts. The rearrangement uses TRBV29-1 and TRBJ1-2, with TRBD1 matching over 7 bases. Looked up from germline, CDR1 is SQVTM and CDR2 is ANQGSEA. The CDR3 totals 14 residues. Trimming removed 4 bases from V and 2 bases from J; junction bases left unmatched: 7. The DNA for the CDR3 is TGCAGCGTTGTGAACAGGGGTTGGAACTATGGCTACACCTTC. Its protein is CSVVNRGWNYGYTF. The full variable domain, completed using reference TRBV29-1 and TRBJ1-2, is SAVISQKPSRDICQRGTSLTIQCQVDSQVTMMFWYRQQPGQSLTLIATANQGSEATYESGFVIDKFPISRPNLTFSTLTVSNMSPEDSSIYLCSVVNRGWNYGYTFGSGTRLTVV.

The chain recombines TRBV29-1 with TRBJ2-3; TRBD1 is a possible D gene (5 bases). Germline assignment: CDR1 SQVTM and CDR2 ANQGSEA. Trimming left V 5 bases short and J 2 bases short, with 8 bases between. The CDR3 has 12 amino acids. CDR3 loop: CSVRTHTDTQYF. The CDR3 DNA sequence: TGCAGCGTTCGGACACACACAGATACGCAGTATTTT.

This clonotype has more than one count but fewer than ten. The rearrangement joins TRBV5-1 to TRBJ1-2; D is unclear. V shed 4 bases and J shed 8 bases, with 15 bases lying between them. The CDR3 has 13 amino acids. Germline CDR1 is SGHRS and CDR2 is YFSETQ. CDR3 amino acids: CASSDIAGAGYTF. The CDR3 DNA sequence: TGCGCCAGCAGCGACATCGCGGGCGCGGGCTACACCTTC.

The chain uses TRBV9 and TRBJ1-1; 9 nucleotides align to TRBD1. The germline V gene encodes CDR1 SGDLS and CDR2 YYNGEE. The CDR3 has 15 residues. V was pared by 2 bases and J by 5 bases, with 7 bases of the junction left unmatched. CDR3 sequence: CASSVTGGGITEAFF. CDR3 nucleotides: TGTGCCAGCAGCGTCACAGGGGGCGGAATTACTGAAGCTTTCTTT.

This clonotype appeared a few times. This sequence joins TRBV29-1 and TRBJ2-4, with 7 bases lining up with TRBD1. V trimming: 3 bases; J trimming: 6 bases; junction bases outside the gene matches: 5. There are 13 residues in the CDR3. Germline values: CDR1 SQVTM, CDR2 ANQGSEA. The CDR3 DNA is TGCAGCGTTGAGGGCAGGGGGAGAAACATTCAGTACTTC. It translates to CSVEGRGRNIQYF.

The chain is built from TRBV20-1 and TRBJ2-2, with a weak D call TRBD2 (6 bases). This CDR3 comprises 15 residues. Between the trimmed V and J ends, which lost 0 bases and 5 bases, there was a span of 13 bases. CDR1 is DFQATT, CDR2 SNEGSKA, per germline (reference sequence). The CDR3 DNA reads as TGCAGTGCTAGAGATCTCTTGGGGGGTACCGGGGAGCTGTTTTTT. It translates to CSARDLLGGTGELFF.

Written as DNA, the CDR3 is TGTGCCAGCAGTTTAGTTGGGACTAGCGTAGGCACAGATACGCAGTATTTT. Its protein product is CASSLVGTSVGTDTQYF. The rearrangement joins TRBV12-3 or TRBV12-4 to TRBJ2-3; TRBD2 agrees at 10 bases. Trimming cost V 1 base and J 1 base; bases outside gene matches: 5. This CDR3 contains 17 residues.